A single sample is the source of the 26 T cell receptor beta chains below, sequenced in a study of blood T cell repertoires in COVID-19. TCRdb keeps only in-frame clones here, not all; method: immunoSEQ multiplex PCR. The sample includes 75,000 to 95,000 clones, around 85% of them seen just once. Sequenced sample: peripheral blood. The receptors stem from a man in his fifties or sixties with acute or convalescent COVID-19.

The chain employs TRBV19 and TRBJ2-2; maybe TRBD2 (6 bases). In germline, CDR1 is LNHDA, CDR2 SQIVND (reference sequence). V was trimmed by 5 bases and J by 6 bases, leaving 10 bases between them. There are 13 residues in the CDR3. The CDR3 DNA sequence: TGTGCCAGTAGTGCGGGGTCCTCCGGGGAGCTGTTTTTT. It is translated as CASSAGSSGELFF.

DNA for the CDR3: TGTGCCTGGCAGGGACAGGCGGACGCTGAAGCTTTCTTT. This encodes CAWQGQADAEAFF. The chain couples TRBV30 to TRBJ1-1; TRBD1 matches 8 bases. Germline CDR1 and CDR2: GTSNPN and SVGIG (reference sequence). The CDR3 spans 13 residues. V lost 5 bases and J lost 6; bases outside the gene matches: 8.

This clone has more than one count but fewer than ten. The chain is built from TRBV5-8 and TRBJ1-1; no clear D gene. Trimming took off 1 base at V and 1 base at J, with 5 bases between the two ends. CDR1 and CDR2 from the germline V gene are SGHTS and YDEGEE. This CDR3 region has 13 residues. The CDR3 region has the DNA TGTGCCAGCAGCTTGCAGGAGAACACTGAAGCTTTCTTT. Translating gives CASSLQENTEAFF.

This chain uses TRBV6-6 with TRBJ2-3; 9 bases align to TRBD2. CDR3 length: 17 amino acids. Trimming removed 5 bases from V and 1 base from J; junction bases left unmatched: 10. Germline CDR1 and CDR2: MNHNY and SVGAGI (reference sequence). CDR3 nucleotides: TGTGCCAGCAGTCAATCTAGCGGGACGGTGGGCACAGATACGCAGTATTTT. Protein: CASSQSSGTVGTDTQYF.

The rearrangement joins TRBV30 to TRBJ1-1; perhaps TRBD1 as D (5 bases). From germline, CDR1 is GTSNPN and CDR2 SVGIG (reference sequence). Trimming shortened V by 1 base and J by 11 bases, and 11 bases separated the two germline ends. The CDR3 extends over 11 amino acids. Written as DNA, the CDR3 is TGTGCCTGGAGTGGGGGGGTCGAGGCTTTCTTT. Protein product: CAWSGGVEAFF.

The chain has TRBV3-1 (or the pseudogene TRBV3-2) and TRBJ1-1; 10 bases map to TRBD1. Trimming took 4 bases from V and 10 from J; bases not matched to a gene: 12. CDR1 LGHDT and CDR2 YNNKEL come from the germline V gene (reference sequence). This CDR3 region has 15 residues. The chain's CDR3 is CASSPPGQGSVGAFF. The CDR3 DNA reads TGTGCCAGCAGCCCGCCGGGACAGGGGAGTGTGGGAGCTTTCTTT.

This clone was recorded only once. J is TRBJ2-1 and V is TRBV19, with a tentative D call TRBD2 (5 bases). The CDR3 is 12 amino acids. V lost 7 bases, J lost 7 bases, and 11 bases lay in between. Germline lookup yields CDR1 LNHDA and CDR2 SQIVND (reference sequence). The CDR3 reads CASTPSGNEQFF. CDR3 bases: TGTGCCAGTACCCCTTCGGGGAATGAGCAGTTCTTC.

This chain connects TRBV27 to TRBJ2-1, with 14 bases aligning to TRBD2. CDR1 is MNHEY and CDR2 is SMNVEV in the germline V gene (reference sequence). Germline trimming cut 3 bases from V and 8 bases from J; bases unmatched to any gene: 6. This CDR3 contains 16 residues. DNA of the CDR3: TGTGCCAGCAGTTTTTCAGGGACTAGCGGGAGTCATGAGCAGTTCTTC. It specifies CASSFSGTSGSHEQFF.

The chain links TRBV4-3 to TRBJ2-7; D unresolved. The V and J ends lost 0 bases and 3 bases respectively, with 6 bases between them. This CDR3 region has 13 residues. Germline V CDR1 and CDR2: LGHNA, YSLEER. CDR3 bases: TGCGCCAGCAGCCAAGATGTCAACTACGAGCAGTACTTC. Translating it yields CASSQDVNYEQYF.

This chain uses TRBV15 with TRBJ2-3; D remains ambiguous. The V gene lost 4 bases and the J gene lost 5 bases, with 10 bases spanning the gap. The germline V gene encodes CDR1 LNHNV and CDR2 YYDKDF (reference sequence). The CDR3 runs 13 residues. The CDR3 coding sequence is TGTGCCACCAGCACCAGTAACCGAGATACGCAGTATTTT. Its protein product is CATSTSNRDTQYF.

CDR3 DNA: TGTGCCAGCAGCTTGGCGGGGTCTGGGGCCAACGTCCTGACTTTC. Translated: CASSLAGSGANVLTF. The chain has TRBV5-4 and TRBJ2-6, with D possibly TRBD2 on 5 matching bases. The V end was cut by 0 bases, the J end by 1 base, with 5 bases between. This CDR3 is built from 15 residues. Germline V lookup: CDR1 SGHNT, CDR2 YYREEE (reference sequence). Based on the CDR3 plus reference TRBV5-4 and TRBJ2-6, the full variable domain is ETGVTQSPTHLIKTRGQQVTLRCSSQSGHNTVSWYQQALGQGPQFIFQYYREEENGRGNFPPRFSGLQFPNYSSELNVNALELDDSALYLCASSLAGSGANVLTFGAGSRLTVL.

CDR3 DNA sequence: TGTGCCAGCAAAGGGACAGGGGGCACTGAAGCTTTCTTT. Translated: CASKGTGGTEAFF. The chain is built from TRBV27 and TRBJ1-1, with 11 bases matching TRBD1. The CDR3 is 13 amino acids. The germline V gene encodes CDR1 MNHEY and CDR2 SMNVEV (reference sequence). V lost 7 bases, J lost 4 bases, and 2 bases stayed unmatched.

The gene calls are TRBV6-1 and TRBJ2-1, with TRBD1 as a possible D gene (5 bases). The CDR3 consists of 15 residues. Trimming pared 2 bases from V and 0 bases from J, leaving 8 bases between. Germline CDR1 is MNHNS and CDR2 is SASEGT. The CDR3 spells CASSEIRGSYNEQFF. In nucleotides, the CDR3 is TGTGCCAGCAGTGAAATTAGGGGCTCCTACAATGAGCAGTTCTTC.

The V gene is TRBV5-4, the J gene TRBJ2-5; 7 nucleotides line up with TRBD2. This CDR3 contains 15 residues. J was trimmed by 8 bases and V by 4 bases; bases with no gene match: 14. The germline V gene encodes CDR1 SGHNT and CDR2 YYREEE (reference sequence). The CDR3 sequence is CASSQNGRTYDTQYF. CDR3 coding DNA: TGTGCCAGCAGCCAAAACGGGAGGACGTATGACACCCAGTACTTC.

The genes are TRBV6-5 and TRBJ1-4, with D maybe TRBD1 (6 bases). Trimming shortened V by 0 bases and J by 5 bases, and 13 bases separated the two germline ends. Germline assignment: CDR1 MNHEY and CDR2 SVGAGI. CDR3 length equals 16 residues. Written as DNA, the CDR3 is TGTGCCAGCAGTTACTCTTATTACAGGGTCAATGAAAAACTGTTTTTT. Residues: CASSYSYYRVNEKLFF.

This clone was counted a single time. The chain links TRBV4-3 to TRBJ1-1; D gene ambiguous. Germline assignment: CDR1 LGHNA and CDR2 YSLEER. V was shortened by 0 bases and J by 1 base, with 9 bases between the two germline ends. This CDR3 has 15 residues. The DNA of the CDR3 is TGCGCCAGCAGCCAAGATCGGAGTGGGAACACTGAAGCTTTCTTT. This gives the protein CASSQDRSGNTEAFF.

The J gene is TRBJ1-2, the V gene TRBV10-3; tentatively, D is TRBD1 (5 bases). Deletions cut 0 bases from V and 2 bases from J, with 10 bases between. Per the germline V gene, CDR1 is ENHRY and CDR2 is SYGVKD. The CDR3 extends over 15 amino acids. The CDR3 coding sequence is TGTGCCATCAGTGAGTCGGGTGGGGGGAACTATGGCTACACCTTC. It specifies CAISESGGGNYGYTF.

The rearrangement links TRBV7-3 to TRBJ2-1; a possible D gene is TRBD2 (5 bases). The CDR3 length is 17 residues. Germline V gives CDR1 SGHTA, CDR2 FQGTGA. Trimming removed 1 base from V and 0 bases from J, with 13 bases in between. The CDR3 here is CASSLIASGNSYNEQFF. The CDR3 nucleotides are TGTGCCAGCAGCTTAATCGCTTCGGGGAACTCCTACAATGAGCAGTTCTTC.

V gene TRBV28 combines with J gene TRBJ2-7, with TRBD1 matching over 12 bases. V shed 2 bases, J shed 4 bases, and the junction held 6 bases outside the gene matches. Germline CDR1 MDHEN, CDR2 SYDVKM. The CDR3 length is 16 residues. The CDR3 DNA follows: TGTGCCAGCAGTTTAGATGGGACAGGGGGCTGGTACGAGCAGTACTTC. Its translation is CASSLDGTGGWYEQYF.

The gene calls are TRBV28 and TRBJ1-2, with TRBD1 matching 9 bases. This CDR3 spans 13 amino acids. CDR1 is MDHEN, CDR2 SYDVKM, per germline. Trimming removed 10 bases from V and 6 bases from J; junction bases left unmatched: 9. The CDR3, as DNA: TGTGCCACACCGGGACAGGGTGTCGATGGCTACACCTTC. Translating gives CATPGQGVDGYTF.

A single count supports this clone. CDR3 protein: CASSSGQGDGYTF. DNA of the CDR3: TGCGCCAGCAGCTCCGGACAGGGTGATGGCTACACCTTC. The V call is TRBV5-1, the J call TRBJ1-2; 8 positions agree with TRBD1. The germline gives CDR1 SGHRS, CDR2 YFSETQ. V was clipped by 3 bases and J by 6 bases; unmatched bases: 4. CDR3 length: 13 residues.

The chain employs TRBV6-2 or TRBV6-3 and TRBJ2-3; perhaps TRBD1 as D (5 bases). CDR1 is MNHEY, CDR2 SVGEGT, per germline. CDR3 length: 14 residues. V was trimmed by 2 bases and J by 6 bases, leaving 12 bases between them. CDR3 region: CASSYVSGFDTQYF. The DNA for the CDR3 is TGTGCCAGCAGTTACGTTTCAGGGTTCGATACGCAGTATTTT.

V is TRBV4-3 and J is TRBJ2-1; possible D gene TRBD2, 5 bases. V dropped 0 bases and J dropped 8 bases, with 8 bases sitting between them. Germline loops: CDR1 LGHNA, CDR2 YSLEER. CDR3 size: 13 residues. CDR3 amino acids: CASSQEWGDEQFF. The CDR3 DNA reads as TGCGCCAGCAGCCAAGAATGGGGAGATGAGCAGTTCTTC.

This clone was recorded only once. The chain employs TRBV30 and TRBJ2-5; the D is unclear. Deletions cut 1 base from V and 2 bases from J, with 11 bases between. The CDR3 has 14 residues. Per the germline V gene, CDR1 is GTSNPN and CDR2 is SVGIG (reference sequence). CDR3 sequence reads: CAWSAFAGQETQYF. The CDR3, as DNA: TGTGCCTGGAGTGCTTTCGCAGGTCAAGAGACCCAGTACTTC. Filled out from reference TRBV30 and TRBJ2-5, the complete variable domain reads SQTIHQWPATLVQPVGSPLSLECTVEGTSNPNLYWYRQAAGRGLQLLFYSVGIGQISSEVPQNLSASRPQDRQFILSSKKLLLSDSGFYLCAWSAFAGQETQYFGPGTRLLVL.

This clone was found a few times. This rearrangement joins TRBV10-2 to TRBJ2-5; no clear D. Germline CDR1 is WSHSY and CDR2 is SAAADI. V lost 7 bases and J 1 base, leaving 4 bases between the germline ends. This CDR3 has 11 residues. The CDR3 region is CASMAQETQYF. DNA for the CDR3: TGCGCCAGCATGGCCCAAGAGACCCAGTACTTC.

The chain employs TRBV7-9 and TRBJ1-2; a weak D match, TRBD1 (5 bases). The V gene lost 2 bases and the J gene lost 4 bases, with 14 bases spanning the gap. The CDR3 has 15 residues. Per germline, CDR1 SEHNR and CDR2 FQNEAQ (reference sequence). The CDR3 is CASSLMQGVVYGYTF. In DNA form, the CDR3 reads TGTGCCAGCAGCTTAATGCAGGGTGTGGTCTATGGCTACACCTTC.